What follows are 16 T cell receptor beta chains derived from one specimen sequenced in a study of CD8 T cells in Susac syndrome. RNA in amounts of about 0.5 to 1 ug was reverse transcribed with random hexamers. TCRdb fed the immunoSEQ multiplex PCR reads into MiXCR, producing one record per CDR3 protein. The data show hundreds of thousands of distinct CDR3 sequences, about 96% seen once. Sequencing was done on a sample of CD4+ T cells from PBMCs. All receptors come from a human donor with Susac syndrome.

A single count supports this clonotype. V usage is TRBV3-1 and J usage is TRBJ2-5; D remains ambiguous. The ends were cut back, 0 bases at V and 9 bases at J, with 11 bases in the middle. The length of the CDR3 is 13 residues. The germline CDR1 and CDR2 sequences are LGHDT and YNNKEL (reference sequence). The CDR3 DNA reads TGTGCCAGCAGCCAAGATCGGAAGTCTCCCCAGTACTTC. This sequence encodes CASSQDRKSPQYF.

This chain uses TRBV4-1 with TRBJ2-1; a possible D gene is TRBD2 (6 bases). Looked up from germline, CDR1 is MGHRA and CDR2 is YSYEKL. The CDR3 loop spans 17 amino acids. V was pared by 1 base and J by 0 bases, with 13 bases between. CDR3: CASSQGLAFSSYNEQFF. The CDR3 coding sequence is TGCGCCAGCAGCCAAGGCCTAGCGTTTAGCTCCTACAATGAGCAGTTCTTC.

The chain is built from TRBV4-2 and TRBJ2-7; D is uncertain. CDR1 is LGHNA and CDR2 is YNFKEQ in the germline V gene. Trimming cost V 1 base and J 4 bases, with 5 bases left between them. The CDR3 loop spans 12 amino acids. CDR3 region: CASSQGNYEQYF. DNA of the CDR3: TGTGCCAGCAGCCAAGGCAATTACGAGCAGTACTTC.

In nucleotides, the CDR3 is TGCAGTGCTAGAGACGGACAGGGTACCTACGAGCAGTACTTC. Translation gives CSARDGQGTYEQYF. The chain uses TRBV20-1 and TRBJ2-7; 8 bases match TRBD1. The CDR3 contains 14 residues. Trimming cost V 0 bases and J 2 bases; bases outside gene matches: 3. Germline CDR1 DFQATT, CDR2 SNEGSKA (reference sequence).

This sequence joins TRBV18 and TRBJ2-1; no clear D gene. CDR1 and CDR2 (germline): KGHSH, LQKENI. V was cut by 0 bases and J by 8 bases, with 20 bases left in between. The CDR3 runs 17 residues. CDR3 amino acids: CASSPPLGGDRWDEQFF. Here the CDR3 DNA reads TGTGCCAGCTCACCACCGTTAGGCGGAGACCGCTGGGATGAGCAGTTCTTC. Full variable domain (outside the CDR3, taken from reference TRBV18 and TRBJ2-1): NAGVMQNPRHLVRRRGQEARLRCSPMKGHSHVYWYRQLPEEGLKFMVYLQKENIIDESGMPKERFSAEFPKEGPSILRIQQVVRGDSAAYFCASSPPLGGDRWDEQFFGPGTRLTVL.

This clonotype is a singleton in its sample. This chain joins TRBV7-9 and TRBJ2-7, with D unclear. Trimming shortened V by 1 base and J by 7 bases, and 5 bases separated the two germline ends. CDR3 length: 11 residues. The germline gives CDR1 SEHNR, CDR2 FQNEAQ (reference sequence). The CDR3 DNA reads TGTGCCAGCAGCTTAGAGTGGGAGCAGTACTTC. Translated, it gives CASSLEWEQYF.

This clonotype has a handful of counts. The rearrangement uses TRBV19 and TRBJ2-5, with D tentatively TRBD2 (5 bases). Trimming left V 6 bases short and J 1 base short, with 6 bases between. Germline V lookup: CDR1 LNHDA, CDR2 SQIVND (reference sequence). CDR3 length: 12 amino acids. The CDR3 sequence: CASRSGQETQYF. CDR3 sequence (DNA): TGTGCCAGTAGGAGCGGCCAAGAGACCCAGTACTTC.

The CDR3 sequence is CASSYERSNNEQFF. CDR3 coding DNA: TGTGCCAGCAGTTACGAGAGGAGCAACAATGAGCAGTTCTTC. The chain employs TRBV6-5 and TRBJ2-1; D remains unclear. CDR3 length: 14 residues. Germline V gene sequence: CDR1 MNHEY, CDR2 SVGAGI. V gave up 2 bases and J gave up 5 bases, with 10 bases separating them.

The chain links TRBV27 to TRBJ2-7; no clear D. Deletions cut 2 bases from V and 6 bases from J, with 8 bases between. Germline V CDR1 and CDR2: MNHEY, SMNVEV (reference sequence). The length of the CDR3 is 12 residues. This chain's CDR3 is CASSLPGFEQYF. CDR3 coding DNA: TGTGCCAGCAGTTTACCTGGGTTCGAGCAGTACTTC.

The rearrangement joins TRBV20-1 to TRBJ2-5; 7 bases map to TRBD1. CDR1 and CDR2 from the germline V gene are DFQATT and SNEGSKA (reference sequence). The CDR3 runs 13 residues. J lost 5 bases, V lost 5 bases, and 8 bases had no gene match. CDR3 protein: CSASRGRGETQYF. The CDR3 nucleotides are TGCAGTGCTTCAAGGGGGCGCGGGGAGACCCAGTACTTC.

This clonotype was seen only once. The V gene is TRBV20-1, the J gene TRBJ1-2; 7 positions match TRBD1. J gave up 4 bases and V 2 bases, and 7 bases lay outside the gene matches. The CDR3 totals 14 residues. Per germline, CDR1 DFQATT and CDR2 SNEGSKA (reference sequence). The CDR3 DNA is TGCAGTGCTAGACTCGACAGGGCGGGCTATGGCTACACCTTC. This gives the protein CSARLDRAGYGYTF.

The chain uses TRBV15 and TRBJ1-2, with D unresolved. V was cut by 0 bases and J by 4 bases, with 12 bases left in between. The length of the CDR3 is 15 residues. Germline loops: CDR1 LNHNV, CDR2 YYDKDF (reference sequence). The CDR3 DNA reads as TGTGCCACCAGCAGAGATCCTCGAGAAGGCTATGGCTACACCTTC. Residues: CATSRDPREGYGYTF.

The rearrangement uses TRBV30 and TRBJ2-3, with 8 bases matching TRBD2. CDR1 GTSNPN and CDR2 SVGIG come from the germline V gene (reference sequence). J was trimmed by 9 bases and V by 2 bases; bases with no gene match: 4. The CDR3 totals 12 residues. The CDR3 sequence: CAWSLRGGTQYF. The CDR3, as DNA: TGTGCCTGGAGTCTTCGGGGGGGGACGCAGTATTTT.

This sequence joins TRBV20-1 and TRBJ2-5, with D tentatively TRBD1 or TRBD2 (5 bases each). From germline, CDR1 is DFQATT and CDR2 SNEGSKA (reference sequence). The V gene lost 1 base and the J gene lost 3 bases, with 12 bases spanning the gap. The CDR3 spans 14 residues. The CDR3 here is CSARATGPKETQYF. CDR3 sequence (DNA): TGCAGTGCTAGAGCAACGGGACCTAAAGAGACCCAGTACTTC.

The chain joins TRBV20-1 to TRBJ2-1, with 7 nucleotides matching TRBD2. The germline V gene has CDR1 DFQATT and CDR2 SNEGSKA (reference sequence). V lost 6 bases to trimming and J lost 2 bases; unmatched junction nucleotides: 13. The CDR3 totals 16 residues. The CDR3, as DNA: TGCAGTGCCCAAACCCCCCTAGCGGAGCCCTACAATGAGCAGTTCTTC. Translation: CSAQTPLAEPYNEQFF.

This chain joins TRBV30 and TRBJ2-4; 7 bases are shared with TRBD1. This CDR3 region has 14 residues. V was pared by 2 bases and J by 2 bases, with 3 bases of the junction left unmatched. The V gene's germline CDR1 is GTSNPN and CDR2 SVGIG (reference sequence). CDR3 region: CAWSNRGPKNIQYF. The CDR3 DNA is TGTGCCTGGAGTAACAGGGGCCCCAAAAACATTCAGTACTTC.